The sequence of this T cell receptor beta chain was determined in a study of response to subunit inactivated influenza vaccine. Notes on the study in general: Each seasonal influenza vaccination, the authors suggested, recruits few new T cells.

V lost 4 bases to trimming and J lost 0 bases, with 16 bases between them. The CDR3 has 16 residues. This clonotype appeared a few times. Its specificity is unknown. MiXCR, applied by TCRdb to the RT-PCR reads, yields one record per CDR3 protein. Found here are around 470,000 distinct CDR3 sequences, about 7.2% of them singletons; the top ten hold around 13%. The source is a man between 50 and 69 years old who received an inactivated influenza vaccine. This sequence joins TRBV12-3 or TRBV12-4 and TRBJ2-7; no reliable D call. This material consisted of PBMCs from blood, taken roughly 24 months after vaccination. The CDR3 region has the DNA TGTGCCAGCAGTTCCGCAGGCGATTCTAGCTCCTACGAGCAGTACTTC. It encodes CASSSAGDSSSYEQYF.